This TCR gamma chain was observed in a study of Vδ1+ human thymocytes (dated by TCRdb to about 2018). General notes on the study: The study characterised mRNA-level TRG and TRD CDR3 repertoires of highly purified Vdelta1+ thymocytes from young children as a data resource. The multiplex-based CDR3 amplicon strategy had previously been validated against 5'RACE-based CDR3 amplicon generation methods.

RNA was isolated using the RNeasy mini kit, and reverse transcription was performed with Superscript III. To generate the CDR3 amplicons, a multiplex PCR was run using pooled V-gene forward primers together with a constant-region reverse primer that carried Illumina adaptor overhangs. After gel purification, the amplicons were indexed with Nextera index primers during approximately 8 additional PCR cycles and then purified using AMPure XP beads. The libraries were sequenced on an Illumina MiSeq using paired-end 250 bp reads, dual indexing and a roughly 21% PhiX spike-in. For the original study's pipeline: FastQC was used to quality check the reads, while ea-utils fastq-join merged the TRG read pairs. IMGT/HighV-QUEST was used to annotate the sequences, only productive sequences with an unambiguous V-gene assignment were kept, and clonotypes were defined as sequences sharing an identical CDR3 sequence. For downstream analysis, the tools were VDJtools 1.1.1, tcR 2.2.3, Treemap and vegan Shannon diversity in R 3.4.4. TCRdb called clones anew from the public reads via CATT; matching DNA rows were later pooled. TCRdb, rather than the study authors, made the V and J calls. The sample profile shows around 11,000 gamma-chain clones; around 40% of them were found once. The ten largest clones capture 1.5% to 2% of the sample.

Thymic samples were depleted of alphabeta T cells, then CD3+ TCRVdelta1+ TCRVdelta2- thymocytes were FACS-sorted. The purity of the sorted Vdelta1+ thymocytes was between roughly 97% and 99.6%. Thymic specimens were obtained from 7 or 8 paediatric patients, aged from about 5 days to 16 months, who were undergoing corrective cardiac surgery. Thymic tissue was dispersed and mononuclear cells isolated on a Histopaque-1077 density gradient. Staining used anti-TCRVdelta1 clone TS8.2, anti-TCRVdelta2 clone B6, anti-CD3 clone HIT3a and anti-TCRalphabeta clone IP26 antibodies. Taken from the germline V gene (reference sequence), the CDR1 and CDR2 loops are GITISATS and ISYDGTV. V is trimmed back by 0 bases and J by 10 bases, and the junction contains 6 bases that no gene match accounts for. The CDR3 measures 12 amino acids from cysteine to phenylalanine. CDR3 DNA is the only sequence kept; it has 36 bases, read in frame from the first base.

This clone was observed a few times. Its antigen target is currently unknown. Per-base quality was not reported, and no clone a single base away is much larger than it. Other nucleotide sequences in the sample specify the same CDR3. Paper-wide results and their limitations: Unlike the oligoclonal repertoires in peripheral blood, the thymic TRG and TRD repertoires appeared highly polyclonal, with Gaussian CDR3 length distributions. Because unexpected Vdelta2 sequences could lead to misinterpretation of bulk repertoire data, the authors recommended using highly purified populations and validating at the single-cell level. Because no clustering by age or sex was observed, donors were not stratified by these variables in the analyses. Many TRG clonotypes were found to be shared between donors (up to about 6.9x10^3), whereas TRD repertoires were found to be essentially private (max 116 shared). Despite high sort purity, about 22% of thymic TRD sequences were Vdelta2 (and few Vdelta3), unlike peripheral blood Vdelta1+ controls.

What was sequenced was Vdelta1+ gamma-delta thymocytes from the thymus. The cell subset or site label on this specimen signifies: FACS-sorted CD3+ TCRalphabeta- TCRVdelta1+ TCRVdelta2- thymocytes. The origin of this receptor is a boy younger than two who had congenital heart surgery. Here the chain combines TRGV9 and TRGJ1 or TRGJ2. The sequenced DNA is TGTGCCTTGTGGGAGGTGTTGCACAAGAAACTCTTT. Its coded protein is CALWEVLHKKLF.